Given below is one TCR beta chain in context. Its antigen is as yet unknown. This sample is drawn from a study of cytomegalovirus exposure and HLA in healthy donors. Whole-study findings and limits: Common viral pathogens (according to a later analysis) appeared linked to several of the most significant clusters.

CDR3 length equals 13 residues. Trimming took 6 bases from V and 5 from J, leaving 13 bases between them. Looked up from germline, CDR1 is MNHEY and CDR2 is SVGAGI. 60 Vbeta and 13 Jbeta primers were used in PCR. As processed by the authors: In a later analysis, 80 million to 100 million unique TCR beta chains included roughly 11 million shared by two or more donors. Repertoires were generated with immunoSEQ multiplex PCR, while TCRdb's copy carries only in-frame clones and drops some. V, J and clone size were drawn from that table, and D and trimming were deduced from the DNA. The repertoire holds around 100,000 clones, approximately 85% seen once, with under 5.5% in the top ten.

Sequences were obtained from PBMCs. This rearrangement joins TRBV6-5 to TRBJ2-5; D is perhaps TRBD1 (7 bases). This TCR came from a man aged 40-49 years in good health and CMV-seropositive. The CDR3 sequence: CASRSPGGETQYF. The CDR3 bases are TGTGCCAGCAGGAGTCCAGGGGGGGAGACCCAGTACTTC.